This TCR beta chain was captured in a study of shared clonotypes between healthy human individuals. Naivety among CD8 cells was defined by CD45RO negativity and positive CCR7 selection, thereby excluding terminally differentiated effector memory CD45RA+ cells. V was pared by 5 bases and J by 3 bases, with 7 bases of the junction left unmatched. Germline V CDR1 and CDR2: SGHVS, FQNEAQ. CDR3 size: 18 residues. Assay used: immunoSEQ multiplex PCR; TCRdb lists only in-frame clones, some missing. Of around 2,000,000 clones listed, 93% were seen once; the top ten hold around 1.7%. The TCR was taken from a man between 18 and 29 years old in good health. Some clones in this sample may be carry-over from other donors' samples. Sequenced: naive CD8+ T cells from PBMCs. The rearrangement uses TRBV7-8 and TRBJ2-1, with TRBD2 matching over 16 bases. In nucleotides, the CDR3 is TGTGCCAGCAGCCCGGGACTAGCGGGAGGGAGTATCTACAATGAGCAGTTCTTC. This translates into CASSPGLAGGSIYNEQFF.